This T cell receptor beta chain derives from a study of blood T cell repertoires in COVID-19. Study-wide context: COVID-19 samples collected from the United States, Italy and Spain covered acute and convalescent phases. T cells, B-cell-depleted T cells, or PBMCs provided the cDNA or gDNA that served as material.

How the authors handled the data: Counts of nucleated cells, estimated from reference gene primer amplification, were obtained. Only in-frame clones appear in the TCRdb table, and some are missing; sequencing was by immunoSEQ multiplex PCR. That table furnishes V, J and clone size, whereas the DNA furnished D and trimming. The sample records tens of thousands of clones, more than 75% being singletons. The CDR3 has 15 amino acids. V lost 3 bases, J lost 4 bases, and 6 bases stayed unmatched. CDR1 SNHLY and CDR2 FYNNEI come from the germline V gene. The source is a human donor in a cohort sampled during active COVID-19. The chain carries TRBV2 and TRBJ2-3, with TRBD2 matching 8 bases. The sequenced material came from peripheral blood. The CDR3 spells CASSDTSGLPDTQYF. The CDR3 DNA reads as TGTGCCAGCAGTGATACTAGCGGTCTCCCAGATACGCAGTATTTT.